What follows are 28 T cell receptor beta chains derived from one specimen sequenced in a study of cytomegalovirus exposure and HLA in healthy donors. Researchers ran the PCR with 60 Vbeta and 13 Jbeta primers. The assay was immunoSEQ multiplex PCR, and TCRdb's table has in-frame clones only and misses some. The sample includes about 130,000 clones, around 67% of them seen just once. Sequenced: PBMCs. Receptors were obtained from a man aged 60 to 69 in good health and CMV-seropositive.

V and J are TRBV7-9 and TRBJ2-7; a weak D match, TRBD1 (6 bases). The CDR3 runs 13 residues. Looked up from germline, CDR1 is SEHNR and CDR2 is FQNEAQ (reference sequence). With 5 bases removed from V and 5 bases from J, the gap between germline ends came to 13 bases. This CDR3 is CASSTPGAHEQYF. CDR3 bases: TGTGCCAGCAGCACGCCAGGGGCCCACGAGCAGTACTTC.

This chain connects TRBV5-1 to TRBJ2-3, with TRBD1 identical over 7 bases. The CDR3 consists of 18 residues. Germline V CDR1 and CDR2: SGHRS, YFSETQ. The trim removed 1 base at V and 0 bases at J, leaving 11 bases unmatched. CDR3 in amino acids: CASSLTGQATSSTDTQYF. The DNA of the CDR3 is TGCGCCAGCAGCTTGACAGGACAGGCTACCTCTAGCACAGATACGCAGTATTTT. Looking up the rest from reference TRBV5-1 and TRBJ2-3 gives the full variable domain: KAGVTQTPRYLIKTRGQQVTLSCSPISGHRSVSWYQQTPGQGLQFLFEYFSETQRNKGNFPGRFSGRQFSNSRSEMNVSTLELGDSALYLCASSLTGQATSSTDTQYFGPGTRLTVL.

The chain links TRBV2 to TRBJ2-3; TRBD1 agrees at 11 bases. Germline V gene sequence: CDR1 SNHLY, CDR2 FYNNEI. V lost 0 bases, J lost 3 bases, and 2 bases stayed unmatched. The CDR3 is 16 amino acids. The CDR3 coding sequence is TGTGCCAGCAGTGAAGCAGGGACAGGGGGAACAGATACGCAGTATTTT. It codes for CASSEAGTGGTDTQYF.

This clone was seen a few times. The rearrangement joins TRBV6-1 to TRBJ1-2; possible D gene TRBD1, 6 bases. The CDR3 consists of 14 residues. V dropped 6 bases and J dropped 4 bases, with 15 bases sitting between them. Germline lookup yields CDR1 MNHNS and CDR2 SASEGT. This chain's CDR3 is CASSGDNEVYGYTF. Written as DNA, the CDR3 is TGTGCCAGCAGCGGGGACAATGAGGTCTATGGCTACACCTTC.

The CDR3 loop is CASSFVQGARNEQFF. CDR3 DNA sequence: TGTGCCAGCAGTTTTGTGCAGGGGGCGAGGAATGAGCAGTTCTTC. The rearrangement joins TRBV28 to TRBJ2-1, with 8 bases matching TRBD1. Trimming removed 3 bases from V and 7 bases from J; junction bases left unmatched: 8. In germline, CDR1 is MDHEN, CDR2 SYDVKM. CDR3 length: 15 residues.

The rearrangement joins TRBV5-1 to TRBJ2-7, with TRBD2 matching over 13 bases. Germline CDR1 reads SGHRS; CDR2 reads YFSETQ. J lost 3 bases, V lost 1 base, and 4 bases had no gene match. This CDR3 is 16 amino acids long. CDR3 sequence: CASSLRGTSGDYEQYF. In DNA, the CDR3 is TGCGCCAGCAGCTTGCGGGGGACTAGCGGGGACTACGAGCAGTACTTC.

The table lists this clone with a count of one. This chain links TRBV9 with TRBJ2-5, with 12 bases fitting TRBD2. The J segment lost 5 bases and the V segment lost 4 bases, leaving 6 bases of the junction unmatched. CDR1 is SGDLS and CDR2 is YYNGEE in the germline V gene. The CDR3 is 15 amino acids. The CDR3 nucleotides are TGTGCCAGCAGCATATCTAGCGGGGGGGCTGAGACCCAGTACTTC. It specifies CASSISSGGAETQYF.

Details on this clone: Its ends do not fully match the called genes, so a read error is possible. The chain has TRBV6-5 and TRBJ2-1; tentative D call: TRBD2 (6 bases). Per germline, CDR1 MNHEY and CDR2 SVGAGI. The CDR3 is 14 amino acids. DNA of the CDR3: TGTACCAGCAGTTTTGGGGCTCGGGGGACTGAGCAGTTCTTC. Translating it yields CTSSFGARGTEQFF.

The genes are TRBV7-3 and TRBJ2-5; perhaps TRBD1 as D (6 bases). CDR3 length: 13 residues. Deletions cut 5 bases from V and 5 bases from J, with 12 bases between. The germline V gene encodes CDR1 SGHTA and CDR2 FQGTGA. The CDR3 DNA follows: TGTGCCAGCAGCCAACTCACAGGGGAGACCCAGTACTTC. This translates into CASSQLTGETQYF. Full variable domain (rest looked up from reference TRBV7-3 and TRBJ2-5): GAGVSQTPSNKVTEKGKYVELRCDPISGHTALYWYRQSLGQGPEFLIYFQGTGAADDSGLPNDRFFAVRPEGSVSTLKIQRTERGDSAVYLCASSQLTGETQYFGPGTRLLVL.

The chain links TRBV30 to TRBJ1-2; 7 positions agree with TRBD1. Germline assignment: CDR1 GTSNPN and CDR2 SVGIG (reference sequence). V trimming: 3 bases; J trimming: 6 bases; junction bases outside the gene matches: 7. The CDR3 is 13 amino acids. CDR3 in amino acids: CAWSSGTDNGYTF. CDR3 nucleotides: TGTGCCTGGAGCTCCGGGACAGACAATGGCTACACCTTC. Drawing the rest from reference TRBV30 and TRBJ1-2, the complete variable domain is SQTIHQWPATLVQPVGSPLSLECTVEGTSNPNLYWYRQAAGRGLQLLFYSVGIGQISSEVPQNLSASRPQDRQFILSSKKLLLSDSGFYLCAWSSGTDNGYTFGSGTRLTVV.

In this sample, this clone turned up a few times. This chain connects TRBV30 to TRBJ2-1, with a possible D match to TRBD2 (5 bases). Trimming shortened V by 3 bases and J by 6 bases, and 6 bases separated the two germline ends. Germline loops: CDR1 GTSNPN, CDR2 SVGIG (reference sequence). The CDR3 is made up of 11 amino acids. CDR3 loop: CAWSSGNEQFF. In nucleotides, the CDR3 is TGTGCCTGGAGCAGCGGCAATGAGCAGTTCTTC.

This clone was detected once. The CDR3 loop reads CASSELGTAKEQYF. The CDR3 DNA is TGTGCCAGCAGTGAACTTGGGACAGCAAAGGAGCAGTACTTC. The rearrangement uses TRBV6-1 and TRBJ2-5, with 7 bases identical to TRBD1. Germline assignment: CDR1 MNHNS and CDR2 SASEGT. The trim removed 2 bases at V and 11 bases at J, leaving 11 bases unmatched. This CDR3 has 14 amino acids.

The chain is built from TRBV6-5 and TRBJ1-4; the D gene is possibly TRBD1 (6 bases). The CDR3 runs 13 residues. From germline, CDR1 is MNHEY and CDR2 SVGAGI. The CDR3 spells CGGRGAANEKLFF. In DNA form, the CDR3 reads TGTGGGGGGCGGGGGGCGGCTAATGAAAAACTGTTTTTT.

This chain joins TRBV5-4 and TRBJ2-5; D possibly corresponds to TRBD2 (6 bases). The CDR3 extends over 14 amino acids. Germline CDR1 and CDR2: SGHNT and YYREEE (reference sequence). V lost 3 bases and J lost 0, with 9 bases in between. The CDR3 nucleotides are TGTGCCAGCAGCTCCCCTAGCGACCAAGAGACCCAGTACTTC. Residues: CASSSPSDQETQYF.

The chain uses TRBV19 and TRBJ1-6; no definite D call. Germline CDR1 is LNHDA and CDR2 is SQIVND (reference sequence). The CDR3 consists of 13 residues. V lost 4 bases and J 9 bases, leaving 10 bases between the germline ends. The CDR3 nucleotides read TGTGCCAGTAGTAACTCGCGGGGTTCACCCCTCCACTTT. Its protein is CASSNSRGSPLHF.

This chain connects TRBV5-1 to TRBJ2-1; no firm D call. This CDR3 has 14 amino acids. Germline CDR1 is SGHRS and CDR2 is YFSETQ. Trimming removed 6 bases from V and 1 base from J, with 11 bases in between. The CDR3 protein is CASNSALSYNEQFF. The CDR3 nucleotides are TGCGCCAGCAACTCCGCCCTATCCTACAATGAGCAGTTCTTC. Full variable domain (remainder filled in from reference TRBV5-1 and TRBJ2-1): KAGVTQTPRYLIKTRGQQVTLSCSPISGHRSVSWYQQTPGQGLQFLFEYFSETQRNKGNFPGRFSGRQFSNSRSEMNVSTLELGDSALYLCASNSALSYNEQFFGPGTRLTVL.

J is TRBJ1-2 and V is TRBV6-5; 9 bases are a match to TRBD1. This CDR3 is 13 amino acids long. CDR1 and CDR2 from the germline V gene are MNHEY and SVGAGI. V was clipped by 6 bases and J by 8 bases; unmatched bases: 7. CDR3 DNA: TGTGCCAGCAGCTTACAGGGGGCGAGGGGCTACACCTTC. The encoded protein is CASSLQGARGYTF.

The table lists this clone with a few counts. One end of the junction varies from germline; a read error may be responsible. The CDR3 sequence is CASSRRLGQNF. CDR3 nucleotide sequence: TGTGCCAGCAGCCGCCGACTGGGACAGAACTTC. This chain uses TRBV5-8 with TRBJ1-2; 7 nucleotides agree with TRBD1. Per germline, CDR1 SGHTS and CDR2 YDEGEE. The length of the CDR3 is 11 residues.

The genes are TRBV29-1 and TRBJ1-2, with D perhaps TRBD1 (6 bases). V shed 6 bases and J shed 2 bases, with 19 bases lying between them. Looked up from germline, CDR1 is SQVTM and CDR2 is ANQGSEA. This CDR3 has 15 residues. CDR3 loop: CSVDQQGRGNYGYTF. The CDR3 DNA reads as TGCAGCGTAGACCAACAGGGAAGGGGCAACTATGGCTACACCTTC.

This clone was seen just once. This rearrangement joins TRBV30 to TRBJ2-2; possibly TRBD1 for D (5 bases). The CDR3 length is 14 residues. Germline V gene data show CDR1 as GTSNPN and CDR2 as SVGIG (reference sequence). Between the trimmed V and J ends, which lost 3 bases and 7 bases, there was a span of 15 bases. This chain's CDR3 is CAWSAPPGHGELFF. Written as DNA, the CDR3 is TGTGCCTGGAGCGCCCCCCCAGGGCACGGGGAGCTGTTTTTT.

The chain links TRBV11-2 to TRBJ2-3, with a possible D match to TRBD1 (5 bases). This CDR3 comprises 15 residues. The germline V gene encodes CDR1 SGHAT and CDR2 FQNNGV. The V gene lost 5 bases and the J gene lost 0 bases, with 12 bases spanning the gap. The CDR3 sequence is CASSPQVPSTDTQYF. CDR3 in DNA: TGTGCCAGCAGCCCACAGGTTCCTAGCACAGATACGCAGTATTTT.

The V gene is TRBV7-9, the J gene TRBJ2-1, with 10 bases lining up with TRBD1. The CDR3 is 17 amino acids. CDR1 is SEHNR, CDR2 FQNEAQ, per germline (reference sequence). With 5 bases clipped from V and 3 bases from J, the junction kept 10 bases outside the gene matches. CDR3 amino acids: CASSLGQGIISYNEQFF. The CDR3 DNA reads as TGTGCCAGCAGCCTGGGACAGGGGATTATAAGCTACAATGAGCAGTTCTTC.

The rearrangement uses TRBV5-6 and TRBJ1-2; D is uncertain. The V gene lost 0 bases and the J gene lost 4 bases, with 7 bases spanning the gap. Germline V gene sequence: CDR1 SGHDT, CDR2 YYEEEE. The CDR3 is 13 residues long. For the CDR3, the DNA is TGTGCCAGCAGCTTGGCGCACAGCTATGGCTACACCTTC. This encodes CASSLAHSYGYTF.

The chain recombines TRBV10-1 with TRBJ1-1; the match to TRBD1 covers 7 bases. This CDR3 spans 14 amino acids. Germline CDR1 and CDR2: WNHNN and SYGVQD (reference sequence). J gave up 6 bases and V 5 bases, and 9 bases lay outside the gene matches. CDR3 in DNA: TGCGCCAGCAGTAGTGACAGGGCGGTCGCTGAAGCTTTCTTT. This translates into CASSSDRAVAEAFF.

The chain employs TRBV6-5 and TRBJ2-7, with 10 bases that match TRBD2. The CDR3 spans 15 residues. V trimming: 5 bases; J trimming: 7 bases; junction bases outside the gene matches: 11. Germline assignment: CDR1 MNHEY and CDR2 SVGAGI. CDR3 sequence: CASSPLSGGEREQYF. CDR3 DNA: TGTGCCAGCAGTCCGCTCAGCGGGGGGGAGAGGGAGCAGTACTTC.

The chain joins TRBV7-2 to TRBJ1-2; 12 bases map to TRBD1. Germline-derived CDR1 and CDR2 are SGHTA and FQGNSA. Trimming removed 4 bases from V and 4 bases from J; junction bases left unmatched: 7. The CDR3 consists of 16 residues. CDR3 sequence reads: CASSSPGTGGSYGYTF. The CDR3 DNA reads as TGTGCCAGCAGCTCACCCGGGACAGGGGGCAGCTATGGCTACACCTTC.

There are a few counts of this clone. The genes are TRBV5-4 and TRBJ1-2, with D tentatively TRBD1 (5 bases). In germline, CDR1 is SGHNT, CDR2 YYREEE (reference sequence). Trimming removed 1 base from V and 4 bases from J, with 17 bases in between. CDR3 length equals 16 residues. The CDR3 loop is CASSLRGRQTLYGYTF. DNA for the CDR3: TGTGCCAGCAGCTTGAGGGGCCGACAGACACTCTATGGCTACACCTTC.

The V call is TRBV30, the J call TRBJ1-6, with D perhaps matching TRBD1 (5 bases). Germline V gives CDR1 GTSNPN, CDR2 SVGIG (reference sequence). The CDR3 covers 10 residues. CDR3 residues: CGGDNSPLHF. DNA for the CDR3: TGTGGGGGGGATAATTCACCCCTCCACTTT. Variable domain in full (rest from reference TRBV30 and TRBJ1-6): SQTIHQWPATLVQPVGSPLSLECTVEGTSNPNLYWYRQAAGRGLQLLFYSVGIGQISSEVPQNLSASRPQDRQFILSSKKLLLSDSGFYLCGGDNSPLHFGNGTRLTVT.